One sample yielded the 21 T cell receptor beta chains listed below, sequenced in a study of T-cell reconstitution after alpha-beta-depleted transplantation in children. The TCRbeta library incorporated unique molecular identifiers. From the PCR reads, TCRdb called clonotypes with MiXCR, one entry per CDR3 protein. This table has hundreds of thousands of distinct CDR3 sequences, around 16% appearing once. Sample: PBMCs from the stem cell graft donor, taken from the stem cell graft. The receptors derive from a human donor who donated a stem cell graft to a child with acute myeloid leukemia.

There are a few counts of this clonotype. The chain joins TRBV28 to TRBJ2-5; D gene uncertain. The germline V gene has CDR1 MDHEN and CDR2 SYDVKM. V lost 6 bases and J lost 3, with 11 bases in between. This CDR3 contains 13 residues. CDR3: CASRVSSKETQYF. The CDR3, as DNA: TGTGCCAGCAGAGTCTCTTCCAAAGAGACCCAGTACTTC.

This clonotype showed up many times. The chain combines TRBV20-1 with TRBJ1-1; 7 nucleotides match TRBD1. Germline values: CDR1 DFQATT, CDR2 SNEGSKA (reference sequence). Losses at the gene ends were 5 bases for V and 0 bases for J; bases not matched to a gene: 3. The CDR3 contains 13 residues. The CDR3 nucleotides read TGCAGTGCTTCACAGGGGATGAACACTGAAGCTTTCTTT. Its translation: CSASQGMNTEAFF.

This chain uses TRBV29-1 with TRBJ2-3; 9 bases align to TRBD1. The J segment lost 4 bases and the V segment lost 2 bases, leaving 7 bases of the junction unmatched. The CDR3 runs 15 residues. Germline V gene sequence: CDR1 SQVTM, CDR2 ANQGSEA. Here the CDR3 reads CSVERQDRGSDTQYF. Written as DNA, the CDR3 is TGCAGCGTTGAAAGGCAGGACAGGGGCTCAGATACGCAGTATTTT.

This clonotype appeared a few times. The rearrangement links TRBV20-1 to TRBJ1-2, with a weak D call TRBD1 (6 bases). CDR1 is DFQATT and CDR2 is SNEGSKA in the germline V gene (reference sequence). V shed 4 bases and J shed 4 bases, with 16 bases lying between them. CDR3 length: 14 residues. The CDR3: CSATDPTGLYGYTF. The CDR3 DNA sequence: TGCAGTGCTACCGACCCGACAGGACTCTATGGCTACACCTTC.

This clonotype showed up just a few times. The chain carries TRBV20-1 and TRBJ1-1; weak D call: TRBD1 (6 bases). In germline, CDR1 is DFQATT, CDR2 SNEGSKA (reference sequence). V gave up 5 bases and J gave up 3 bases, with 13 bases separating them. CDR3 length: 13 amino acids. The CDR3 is CSAPGGWYTEAFF. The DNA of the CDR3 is TGCAGTGCTCCCGGGGGCTGGTACACTGAAGCTTTCTTT.

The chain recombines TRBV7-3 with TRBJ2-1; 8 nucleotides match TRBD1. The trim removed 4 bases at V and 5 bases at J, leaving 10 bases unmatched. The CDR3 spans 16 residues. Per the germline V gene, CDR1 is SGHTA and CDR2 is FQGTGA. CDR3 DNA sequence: TGTGCCAGCAGCTCAACGGGACAGGTACTTGACAATGAGCAGTTCTTC. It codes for CASSSTGQVLDNEQFF.

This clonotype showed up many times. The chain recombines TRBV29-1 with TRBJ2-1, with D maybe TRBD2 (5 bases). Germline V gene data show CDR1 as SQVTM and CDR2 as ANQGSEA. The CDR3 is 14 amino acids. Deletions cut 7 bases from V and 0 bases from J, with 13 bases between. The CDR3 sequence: CSASGQSSYNEQFF. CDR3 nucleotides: TGCAGCGCAAGCGGCCAGAGCTCCTACAATGAGCAGTTCTTC.

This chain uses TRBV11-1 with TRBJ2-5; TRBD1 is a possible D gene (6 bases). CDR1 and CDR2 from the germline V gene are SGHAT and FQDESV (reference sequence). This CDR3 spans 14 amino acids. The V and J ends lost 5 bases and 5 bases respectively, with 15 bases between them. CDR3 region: CASSPQQGRETQYF. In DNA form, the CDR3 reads TGTGCCAGCAGCCCGCAACAGGGTCGGGAGACCCAGTACTTC.

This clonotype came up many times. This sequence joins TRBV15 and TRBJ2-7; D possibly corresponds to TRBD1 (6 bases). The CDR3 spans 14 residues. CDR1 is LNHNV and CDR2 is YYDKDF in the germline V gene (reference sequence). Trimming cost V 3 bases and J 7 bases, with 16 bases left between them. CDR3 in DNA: TGTGCCACCAGCAGGGTACAGGGTCTGCGGGAGCAGTACTTC. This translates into CATSRVQGLREQYF. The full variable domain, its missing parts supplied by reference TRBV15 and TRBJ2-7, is DAMVIQNPRYQVTQFGKPVTLSCSQTLNHNVMYWYQQKSSQAPKLLFHYYDKDFNNEADTPDNFQSRRPNTSFCFLDIRSPGLGDTAMYLCATSRVQGLREQYFGPGTRLTVT.

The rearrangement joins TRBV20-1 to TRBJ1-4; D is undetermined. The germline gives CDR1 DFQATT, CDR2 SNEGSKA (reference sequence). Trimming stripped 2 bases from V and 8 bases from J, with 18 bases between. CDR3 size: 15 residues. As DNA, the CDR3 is TGCAGTGCTAGACCTCCACTGGCCGGGCGGGAAAAACTGTTTTTT. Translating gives CSARPPLAGREKLFF.

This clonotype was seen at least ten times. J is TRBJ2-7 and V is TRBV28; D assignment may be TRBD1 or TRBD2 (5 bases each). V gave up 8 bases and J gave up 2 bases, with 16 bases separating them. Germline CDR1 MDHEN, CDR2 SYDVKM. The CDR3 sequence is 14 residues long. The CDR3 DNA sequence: TGTGCCAGCGTTAAAGCGGTCAGGGCCTACGAGCAGTACGTC. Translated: CASVKAVRAYEQYV.

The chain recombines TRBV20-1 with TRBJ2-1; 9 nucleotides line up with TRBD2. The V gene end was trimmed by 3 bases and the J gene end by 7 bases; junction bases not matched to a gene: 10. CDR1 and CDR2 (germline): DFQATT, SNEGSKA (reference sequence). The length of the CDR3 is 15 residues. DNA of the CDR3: TGCAGTGCTAGTCCGGGTAGCGGGGGACTAAATGAGCAGTTCTTC. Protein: CSASPGSGGLNEQFF.

The CDR3 loop is CASTKQGGGDGYTF. CDR3 coding DNA: TGCGCCAGCACCAAACAGGGAGGAGGGGATGGCTACACCTTC. The genes are TRBV5-1 and TRBJ1-2; weak D call: TRBD1 (6 bases). This CDR3 comprises 14 residues. Germline-derived CDR1 and CDR2 are SGHRS and YFSETQ. V was cut by 6 bases and J by 6 bases, with 18 bases left in between.

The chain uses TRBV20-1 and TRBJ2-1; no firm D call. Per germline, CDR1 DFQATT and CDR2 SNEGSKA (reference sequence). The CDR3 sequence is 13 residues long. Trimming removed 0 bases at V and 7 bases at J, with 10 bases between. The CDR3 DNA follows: TGCAGTGCTAGAGAACGTGATCGGAATGAGCAGTTCTTC. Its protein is CSARERDRNEQFF.

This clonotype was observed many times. Written as DNA, the CDR3 is TGCAGTGCTAGAGATCTTCAGGAAGCTTTCTTT. This sequence encodes CSARDLQEAFF. The V and J genes are TRBV20-1 and TRBJ1-1, with D unclear. The CDR3 is 11 amino acids. Trimming took off 0 bases at V and 8 bases at J, with 7 bases between the two ends. Germline loops: CDR1 DFQATT, CDR2 SNEGSKA (reference sequence).

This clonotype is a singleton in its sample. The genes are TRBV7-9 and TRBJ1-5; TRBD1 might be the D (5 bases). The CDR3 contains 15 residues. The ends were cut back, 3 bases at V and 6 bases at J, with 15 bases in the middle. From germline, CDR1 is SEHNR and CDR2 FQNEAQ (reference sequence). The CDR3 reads CASSLGPGTSQPQHF. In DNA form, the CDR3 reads TGTGCCAGCAGCTTGGGACCCGGGACGTCTCAGCCCCAGCATTTT.

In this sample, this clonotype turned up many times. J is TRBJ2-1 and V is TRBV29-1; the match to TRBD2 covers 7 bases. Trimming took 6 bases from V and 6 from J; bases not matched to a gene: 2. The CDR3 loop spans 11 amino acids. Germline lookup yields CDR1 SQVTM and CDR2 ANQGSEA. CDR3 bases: TGCAGCGTACGCGGGGGCAATGAGCAGTTCTTC. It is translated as CSVRGGNEQFF.

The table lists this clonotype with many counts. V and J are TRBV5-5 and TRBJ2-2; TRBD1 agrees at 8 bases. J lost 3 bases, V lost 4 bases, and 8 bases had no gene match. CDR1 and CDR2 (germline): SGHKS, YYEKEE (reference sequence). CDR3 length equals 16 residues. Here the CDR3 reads CASSEGQGPYTGELFF. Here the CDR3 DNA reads TGTGCCAGCAGCGAAGGACAGGGACCTTACACCGGGGAGCTGTTTTTT.

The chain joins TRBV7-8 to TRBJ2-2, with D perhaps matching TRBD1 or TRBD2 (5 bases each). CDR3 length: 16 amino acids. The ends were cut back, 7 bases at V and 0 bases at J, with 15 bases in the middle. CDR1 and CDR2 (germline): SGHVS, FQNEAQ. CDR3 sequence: CASTETGTSNTGELFF. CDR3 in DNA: TGTGCCAGCACCGAAACCGGGACGTCGAACACCGGGGAGCTGTTTTTT.

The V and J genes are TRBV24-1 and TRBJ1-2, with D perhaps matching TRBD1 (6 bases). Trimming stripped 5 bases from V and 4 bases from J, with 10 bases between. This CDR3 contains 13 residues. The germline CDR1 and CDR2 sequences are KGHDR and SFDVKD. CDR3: CATSAGALYGYTF. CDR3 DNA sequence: TGTGCCACCAGTGCGGGGGCGCTCTATGGCTACACCTTC.

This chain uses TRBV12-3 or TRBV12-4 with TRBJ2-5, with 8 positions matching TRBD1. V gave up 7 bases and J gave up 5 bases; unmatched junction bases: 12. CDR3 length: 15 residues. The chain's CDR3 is CASTRTGTFEETQYF. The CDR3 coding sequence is TGTGCCAGCACCCGGACAGGGACTTTCGAGGAGACCCAGTACTTC.